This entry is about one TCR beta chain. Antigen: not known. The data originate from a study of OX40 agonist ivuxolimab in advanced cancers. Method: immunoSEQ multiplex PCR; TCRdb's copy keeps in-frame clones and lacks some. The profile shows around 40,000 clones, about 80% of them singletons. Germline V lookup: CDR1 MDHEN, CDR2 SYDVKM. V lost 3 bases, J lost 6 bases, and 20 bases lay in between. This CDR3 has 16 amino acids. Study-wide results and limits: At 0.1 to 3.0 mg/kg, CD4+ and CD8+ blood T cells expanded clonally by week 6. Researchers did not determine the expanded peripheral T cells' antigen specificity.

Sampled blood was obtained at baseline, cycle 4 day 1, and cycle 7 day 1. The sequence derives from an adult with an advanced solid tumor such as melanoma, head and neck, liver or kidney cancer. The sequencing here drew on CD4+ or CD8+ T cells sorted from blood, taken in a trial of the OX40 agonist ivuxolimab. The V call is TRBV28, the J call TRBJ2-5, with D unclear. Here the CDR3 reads CASSLGSFFDSKTQYF. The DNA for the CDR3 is TGTGCCAGCAGTTTGGGAAGCTTCTTCGACTCGAAGACCCAGTACTTC.